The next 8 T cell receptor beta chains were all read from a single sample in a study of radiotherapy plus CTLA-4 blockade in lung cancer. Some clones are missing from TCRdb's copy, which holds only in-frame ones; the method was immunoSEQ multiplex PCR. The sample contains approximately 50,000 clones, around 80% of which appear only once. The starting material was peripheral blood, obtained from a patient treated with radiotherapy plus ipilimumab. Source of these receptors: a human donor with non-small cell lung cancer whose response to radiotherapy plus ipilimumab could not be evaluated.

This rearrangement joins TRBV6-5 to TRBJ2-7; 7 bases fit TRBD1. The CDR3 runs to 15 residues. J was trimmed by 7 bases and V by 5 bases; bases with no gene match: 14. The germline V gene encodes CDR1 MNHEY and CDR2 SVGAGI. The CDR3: CASSRRTGKSGEQYF. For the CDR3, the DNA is TGTGCCAGCAGTCGCCGGACAGGAAAAAGTGGGGAGCAGTACTTC.

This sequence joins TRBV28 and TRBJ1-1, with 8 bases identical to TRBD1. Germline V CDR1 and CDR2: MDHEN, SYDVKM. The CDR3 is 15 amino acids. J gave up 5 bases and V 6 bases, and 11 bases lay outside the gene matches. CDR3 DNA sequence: TGTGCCAGCAGCGACGGACAGGGTGTTAGTACTGAAGCTTTCTTT. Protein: CASSDGQGVSTEAFF.

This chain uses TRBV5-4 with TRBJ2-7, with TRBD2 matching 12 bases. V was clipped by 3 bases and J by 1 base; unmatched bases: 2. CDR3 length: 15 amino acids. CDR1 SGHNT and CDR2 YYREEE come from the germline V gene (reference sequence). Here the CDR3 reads CASSSSGGGSYEQYF. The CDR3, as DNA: TGTGCCAGCAGCTCTAGCGGGGGGGGTTCCTACGAGCAGTACTTC.

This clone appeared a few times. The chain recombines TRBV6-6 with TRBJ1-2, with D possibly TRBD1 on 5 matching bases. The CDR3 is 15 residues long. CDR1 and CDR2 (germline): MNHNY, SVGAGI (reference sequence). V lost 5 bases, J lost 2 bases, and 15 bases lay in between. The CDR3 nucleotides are TGTGCCAGCAGTCCCGGCAGACAGAGAAACTATGGCTACACCTTC. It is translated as CASSPGRQRNYGYTF.

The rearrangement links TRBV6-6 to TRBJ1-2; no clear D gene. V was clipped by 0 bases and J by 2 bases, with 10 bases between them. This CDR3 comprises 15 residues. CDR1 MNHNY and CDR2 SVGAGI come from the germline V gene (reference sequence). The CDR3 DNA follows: TGTGCCAGCAGTTACTCGGCAGGATTGAACTATGGCTACACCTTC. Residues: CASSYSAGLNYGYTF.

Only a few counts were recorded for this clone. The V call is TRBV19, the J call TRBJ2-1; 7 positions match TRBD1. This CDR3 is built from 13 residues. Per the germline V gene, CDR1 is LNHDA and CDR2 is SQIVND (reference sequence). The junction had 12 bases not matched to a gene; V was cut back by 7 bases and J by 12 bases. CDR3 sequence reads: CASKPRDRRGQFF. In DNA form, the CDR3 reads TGTGCCAGTAAACCCCGGGACAGAAGAGGGCAGTTCTTC. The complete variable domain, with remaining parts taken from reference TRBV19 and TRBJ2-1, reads DGGITQSPKYLFRKEGQNVTLSCEQNLNHDAMYWYRQDPGQGLRLIYYSQIVNDFQKGDIAEGYSVSREKKESFPLTVTSAQKNPTAFYLCASKPRDRRGQFFGPGTRLTVL.

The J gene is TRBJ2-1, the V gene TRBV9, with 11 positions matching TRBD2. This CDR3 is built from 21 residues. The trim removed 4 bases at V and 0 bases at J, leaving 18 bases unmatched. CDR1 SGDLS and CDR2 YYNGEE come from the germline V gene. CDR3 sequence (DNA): TGTGCCAGCAGCCTCACAACGCCGGGACTAGCGGCCAGGAGCTCCTACAATGAGCAGTTCTTC. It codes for CASSLTTPGLAARSSYNEQFF.

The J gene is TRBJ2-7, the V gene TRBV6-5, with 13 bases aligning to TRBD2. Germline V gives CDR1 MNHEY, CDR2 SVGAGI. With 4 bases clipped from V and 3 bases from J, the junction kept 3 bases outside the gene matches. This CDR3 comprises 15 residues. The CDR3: CASSSGLAGVYEQYF. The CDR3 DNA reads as TGTGCCAGCAGTTCTGGACTAGCGGGGGTCTACGAGCAGTACTTC.